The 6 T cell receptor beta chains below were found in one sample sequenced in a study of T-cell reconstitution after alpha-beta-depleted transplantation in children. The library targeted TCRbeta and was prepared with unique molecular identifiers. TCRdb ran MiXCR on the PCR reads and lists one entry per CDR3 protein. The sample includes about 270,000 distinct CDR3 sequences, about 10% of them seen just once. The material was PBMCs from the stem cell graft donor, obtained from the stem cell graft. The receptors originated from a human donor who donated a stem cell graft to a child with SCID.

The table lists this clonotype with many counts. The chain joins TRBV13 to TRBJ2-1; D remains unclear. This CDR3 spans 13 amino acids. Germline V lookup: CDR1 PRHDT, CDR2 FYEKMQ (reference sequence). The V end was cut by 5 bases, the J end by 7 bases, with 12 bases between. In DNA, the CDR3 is TGTGCCAGCAGCCGAAAACTTGTAAATGAGCAGTTCTTC. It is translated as CASSRKLVNEQFF.

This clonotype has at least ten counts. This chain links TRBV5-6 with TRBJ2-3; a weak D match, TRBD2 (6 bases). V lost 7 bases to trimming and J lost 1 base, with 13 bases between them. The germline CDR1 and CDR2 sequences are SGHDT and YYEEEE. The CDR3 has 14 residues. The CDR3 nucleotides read TGTGCCAGCCAGGAGGGAAGGCGCACAGATACGCAGTATTTT. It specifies CASQEGRRTDTQYF.

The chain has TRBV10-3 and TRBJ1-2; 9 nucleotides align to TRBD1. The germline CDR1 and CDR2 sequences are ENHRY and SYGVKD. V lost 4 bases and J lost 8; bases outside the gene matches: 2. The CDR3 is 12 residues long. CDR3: CAISGDRDGYTF. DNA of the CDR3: TGTGCCATCAGTGGGGACAGGGACGGCTACACCTTC.

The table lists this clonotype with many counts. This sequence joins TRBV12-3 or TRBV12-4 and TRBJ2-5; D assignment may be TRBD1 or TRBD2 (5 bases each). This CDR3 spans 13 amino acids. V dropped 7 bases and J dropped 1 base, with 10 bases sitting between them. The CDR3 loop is CASTEGFQETQYF. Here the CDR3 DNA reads TGTGCCAGCACCGAGGGGTTCCAAGAGACCCAGTACTTC.

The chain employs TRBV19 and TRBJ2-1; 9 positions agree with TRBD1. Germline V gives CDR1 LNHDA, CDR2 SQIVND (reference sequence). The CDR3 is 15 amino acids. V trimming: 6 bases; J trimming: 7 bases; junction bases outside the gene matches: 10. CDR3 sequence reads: CASREEGQGRNEQFF. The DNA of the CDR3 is TGTGCCAGTAGAGAGGAGGGACAGGGAAGGAATGAGCAGTTCTTC. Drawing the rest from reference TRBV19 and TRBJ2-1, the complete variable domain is DGGITQSPKYLFRKEGQNVTLSCEQNLNHDAMYWYRQDPGQGLRLIYYSQIVNDFQKGDIAEGYSVSREKKESFPLTVTSAQKNPTAFYLCASREEGQGRNEQFFGPGTRLTVL.

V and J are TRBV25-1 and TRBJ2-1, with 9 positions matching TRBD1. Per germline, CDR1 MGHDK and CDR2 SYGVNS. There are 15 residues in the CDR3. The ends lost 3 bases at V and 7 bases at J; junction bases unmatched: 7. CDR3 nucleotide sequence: TGTGCCAGCAGTGACACAGGGGGCCGTCGGAATGAGCAGTTCTTC. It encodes CASSDTGGRRNEQFF.